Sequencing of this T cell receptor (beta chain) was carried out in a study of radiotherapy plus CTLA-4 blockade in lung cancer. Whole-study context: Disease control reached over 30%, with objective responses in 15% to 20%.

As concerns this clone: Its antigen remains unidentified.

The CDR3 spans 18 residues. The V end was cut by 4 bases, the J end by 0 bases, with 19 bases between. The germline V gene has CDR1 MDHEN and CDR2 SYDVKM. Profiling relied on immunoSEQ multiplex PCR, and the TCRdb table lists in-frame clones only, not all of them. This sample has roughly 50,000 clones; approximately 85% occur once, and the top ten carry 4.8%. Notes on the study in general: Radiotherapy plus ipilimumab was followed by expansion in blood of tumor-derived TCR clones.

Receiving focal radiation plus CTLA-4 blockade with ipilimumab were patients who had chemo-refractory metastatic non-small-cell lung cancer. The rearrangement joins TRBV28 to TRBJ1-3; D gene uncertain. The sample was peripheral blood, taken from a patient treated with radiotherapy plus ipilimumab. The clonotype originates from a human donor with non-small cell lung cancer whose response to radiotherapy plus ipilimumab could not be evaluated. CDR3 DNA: TGTGCCAGCAGTTCGTCGGTTTGGCAGCGACTCTCTGGAAACACCATATATTTT. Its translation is CASSSSVWQRLSGNTIYF.